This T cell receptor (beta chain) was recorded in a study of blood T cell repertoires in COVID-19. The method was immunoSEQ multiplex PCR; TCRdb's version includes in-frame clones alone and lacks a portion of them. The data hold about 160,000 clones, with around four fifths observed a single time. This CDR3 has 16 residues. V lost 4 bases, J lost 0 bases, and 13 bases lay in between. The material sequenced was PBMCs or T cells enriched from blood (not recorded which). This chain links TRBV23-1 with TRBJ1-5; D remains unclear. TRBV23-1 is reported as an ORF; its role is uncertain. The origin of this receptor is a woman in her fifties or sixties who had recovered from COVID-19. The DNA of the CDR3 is TGCGCCAGCAGTCCCCTAAACCCGGGTAGCAATCAGCCCCAGCATTTT. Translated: CASSPLNPGSNQPQHF.